This T cell receptor beta chain was identified during a study of blood T cells in healthy people across ages. The authors ran a second PCR of roughly 6 to 12 cycles using a sample-barcoded 5' primer and a J-beta primer mix. Each CDR3 protein is one row after TCRdb ran MiXCR on the 5' RACE reads. The table includes more than 750,000 distinct CDR3 sequences, 25% to 35% detected once. V dropped 2 bases and J dropped 2; count of bases not matched to a gene: 8. Per germline, CDR1 MNHEY and CDR2 SVGEGT. CDR3 size: 17 residues. These data are also associated with another study on T cells of mothers and their children.

V gene TRBV6-2 or TRBV6-3 combines with J gene TRBJ2-5, with TRBD1 matching over 10 bases. This receptor was obtained from a woman between 40 and 55 years old in good health. The sample taken for sequencing was blood. The CDR3 here is CASSYPRDRGAQETQYF. CDR3 DNA sequence: TGTGCCAGCAGTTACCCCAGGGACAGGGGCGCTCAAGAGACCCAGTACTTC.